This TCR beta chain appears in the sequencing data of a study of blood T cell repertoires in COVID-19. V lost 0 bases and J lost 8, with 16 bases in between. Per the germline V gene, CDR1 is MNHEY and CDR2 is SMNVEV (reference sequence). The CDR3 loop spans 15 amino acids. Original methodology: Reference gene primer amplification in the assay estimated nucleated cell counts. Assay used: immunoSEQ multiplex PCR; TCRdb lists only in-frame clones, some missing. D and trimming were read from the DNA, whereas the V and J calls and clone size are those reported in that table. The sample has hundreds of thousands of clones, about 83% seen once.

This TCR derives from a woman in her fifties or sixties who had recovered from COVID-19. Sequenced sample: PBMCs or T cells enriched from blood (not recorded which). This chain connects TRBV27 to TRBJ1-2; D perhaps matches TRBD1 (5 bases). The CDR3 loop is CASSLSGPRERGYTF. CDR3 in DNA: TGTGCCAGCAGTTTATCGGGACCACGGGAGAGGGGCTACACCTTC.